These 22 T cell receptor beta chains share one sample of origin, sequenced in a study of human T cells and chemical hapten exposure. Documented time point: patch test 1, 2 weeks after DPC sensitization. Treatment in this sample: therapeutic diphenylcyclopropenone sensitization with weekly scalp DPC. TCRdb ran MiXCR on the RACE reads and lists one entry per CDR3 protein. The sample yields around 110,000 distinct CDR3 sequences, over 10% seen once. The sequencing here drew on whole blood, taken in connection with sensitization to the hapten diphenylcyclopropenone (DPC). These receptor sequences come from a woman aged 50 to 60 with alopecia areata. Some clones in this sample may be carry-over from other donors' samples.

Only a few counts were recorded for this clonotype. CDR3 bases: TGTGCCAGCAGTGAGGGGGCATCCTACGAGCAGTACTTC. Protein: CASSEGASYEQYF. The chain is built from TRBV2 and TRBJ2-7, with a possible D match to TRBD1 (6 bases). The length of the CDR3 is 13 residues. Trimming took 3 bases from V and 1 from J, leaving 7 bases between them. Looked up from germline, CDR1 is SNHLY and CDR2 is FYNNEI. Using reference TRBV2 and TRBJ2-7 for the parts outside the CDR3, the full variable domain is EPEVTQTPSHQVTQMGQEVILRCVPISNHLYFYWYRQILGQKVEFLVSFYNNEISEKSEIFDDQFSVERPDGSNFTLKIRSTKLEDSAMYFCASSEGASYEQYFGPGTRLTVT.

This clonotype has at least ten counts. This chain connects TRBV6-5 to TRBJ2-2; the D gene is possibly TRBD2 (5 bases). The length of the CDR3 is 12 residues. Germline CDR1 is MNHEY and CDR2 is SVGAGI. V dropped 7 bases and J dropped 4 bases, with 7 bases sitting between them. The DNA of the CDR3 is TGTGCCAGCAATCGGGGCACCGGGGAGCTGTTTTTT. Protein: CASNRGTGELFF.

This clonotype turned up a few times. The V and J genes are TRBV12-3 or TRBV12-4 and TRBJ1-6; the D is unclear. This CDR3 has 15 amino acids. Trimming stripped 2 bases from V and 5 bases from J, with 10 bases between. The CDR3 DNA follows: TGTGCCAGCAGTTTACAGGAGATGGATAATTCACCCCTCCACTTT. Translated: CASSLQEMDNSPLHF.

This clonotype was detected many times. V and J are TRBV3-1 and TRBJ1-1; a possible D gene is TRBD1 (5 bases). The V gene's germline CDR1 is LGHDT and CDR2 YNNKEL (reference sequence). The CDR3 totals 11 residues. V was shortened by 6 bases and J by 7 bases, with 9 bases between the two germline ends. CDR3 in DNA: TGTGCCAGCAGGAGAACAGGTGAAGCTTTCTTT. Protein: CASRRTGEAFF. The full variable domain, with the rest looked up from reference TRBV3-1 and TRBJ1-1, is DTAVSQTPKYLVTQMGNDKSIKCEQNLGHDTMYWYKQDSKKFLKIMFSYNNKELIINETVPNRFSPKSPDKAHLNLHINSLELGDSAVYFCASRRTGEAFFGQGTRLTVV.

This clonotype was recorded a few times. The chain combines TRBV6-5 with TRBJ1-5; D is undetermined. This CDR3 contains 14 residues. V was shortened by 2 bases and J by 9 bases, with 14 bases between the two germline ends. CDR1 is MNHEY and CDR2 is SVGAGI in the germline V gene. The CDR3 coding sequence is TGTGCCAGCAGTTACCCCCTCCCCCCAAGGCCCCAGCATTTT. Translating gives CASSYPLPPRPQHF.

V is TRBV7-2 and J is TRBJ2-1; the D call may be TRBD1 or TRBD2 (6 bases each). The length of the CDR3 is 16 residues. The germline gives CDR1 SGHTA, CDR2 FQGNSA. V shed 6 bases and J shed 6 bases, with 21 bases lying between them. The CDR3 sequence: CASRTPGRGGFNEQFF. CDR3 nucleotides: TGTGCCAGCAGGACTCCGGGCAGGGGAGGTTTCAATGAGCAGTTCTTC. The variable domain in full, completed from reference TRBV7-2 and TRBJ2-1, reads GAGVSQSPSNKVTEKGKDVELRCDPISGHTALYWYRQSLGQGLEFLIYFQGNSAPDKSGLPSDRFSAERTGGSVSTLTIQRTQQEDSAVYLCASRTPGRGGFNEQFFGPGTRLTVL.

This clonotype was counted ten times or more. The rearrangement joins TRBV28 to TRBJ1-5, with 7 bases aligning to TRBD1. Germline assignment: CDR1 MDHEN and CDR2 SYDVKM. V dropped 6 bases and J dropped 4; count of bases not matched to a gene: 9. The CDR3 is 15 amino acids. CDR3 amino acids: CASSPGTAQNQPQHF. CDR3 sequence (DNA): TGTGCCAGCAGCCCAGGGACAGCTCAGAATCAGCCCCAGCATTTT.

CDR3 sequence reads: CASSEVQLETQYF. CDR3 nucleotides: TGTGCCAGCAGTGAGGTACAACTAGAGACCCAGTACTTC. The chain employs TRBV2 and TRBJ2-5; D not resolved. The CDR3 is made up of 13 amino acids. The V and J ends lost 3 bases and 4 bases respectively, with 9 bases between them. The germline gives CDR1 SNHLY, CDR2 FYNNEI.

This clonotype was recorded a few times. This chain uses TRBV28 with TRBJ2-3; TRBD2 matches at 7 bases. Losses at the gene ends were 7 bases for V and 6 bases for J; bases not matched to a gene: 10. The CDR3 is 14 amino acids. CDR1 and CDR2 from the germline V gene are MDHEN and SYDVKM. CDR3 sequence reads: CASNERGRRDTQYF. The CDR3 coding sequence is TGTGCCAGCAATGAGCGGGGCCGGAGGGATACGCAGTATTTT.

In its sample, this clonotype was seen a few times. The chain uses TRBV2 and TRBJ1-6; D gene ambiguous. The CDR3 has 14 residues. Trimming removed 6 bases at V and 10 bases at J, with 16 bases between. Germline V lookup: CDR1 SNHLY, CDR2 FYNNEI. CDR3 residues: CASSPSPEGSPLHF. The CDR3 DNA reads as TGTGCCAGCAGCCCTAGCCCCGAGGGCTCACCCCTCCACTTT.

In its sample, this clonotype was seen a few times. The chain combines TRBV7-8 with TRBJ2-3; 10 bases align to TRBD2. This CDR3 spans 17 amino acids. The germline CDR1 and CDR2 sequences are SGHVS and FQNEAQ. V was clipped by 5 bases and J by 2 bases; unmatched bases: 10. This chain's CDR3 is CASSVSLAGDSTDTQYF. CDR3 sequence (DNA): TGTGCCAGCAGCGTATCCCTAGCGGGAGACTCCACAGATACGCAGTATTTT.

At least ten counts were recorded for this clonotype. The V and J genes are TRBV7-6 and TRBJ2-6; D gene ambiguous. The V end was cut by 3 bases, the J end by 0 bases, with 12 bases between. Germline assignment: CDR1 SGHVS and CDR2 FNYEAQ. The CDR3 spans 17 residues. The CDR3 here is CASSFGGILSGANVLTF. Written as DNA, the CDR3 is TGTGCCAGCAGCTTTGGTGGTATCCTCTCTGGGGCCAACGTCCTGACTTTC.

This clonotype has ten or more counts. CDR3 sequence (DNA): TGCGCCAGCAGTGAGGTGCGGGGCAGCTCCTACAATGAGCAGTTCTTC. Amino acids: CASSEVRGSSYNEQFF. The rearrangement links TRBV10-1 to TRBJ2-1; D is perhaps TRBD2 (6 bases). In germline, CDR1 is WNHNN, CDR2 SYGVQD (reference sequence). Trimming removed 2 bases from V and 0 bases from J, with 11 bases in between. The CDR3 runs 16 residues.

This clonotype was counted ten times or more. This chain links TRBV29-1 with TRBJ2-2; TRBD1 agrees at 8 bases. Germline trimming cut 4 bases from V and 3 bases from J; bases unmatched to any gene: 4. There are 14 residues in the CDR3. Germline loops: CDR1 SQVTM, CDR2 ANQGSEA. CDR3: CSVGTGLHTGELFF. The CDR3 nucleotides are TGCAGCGTTGGGACAGGGCTTCACACCGGGGAGCTGTTTTTT.

The chain links TRBV10-3 to TRBJ1-5; TRBD1 is a possible D gene (5 bases). Germline assignment: CDR1 ENHRY and CDR2 SYGVKD. The CDR3 has 15 residues. Trimming took 3 bases from V and 0 from J, leaving 9 bases between them. The CDR3 is CAISDDRGSNQPQHF. The DNA for the CDR3 is TGTGCCATCAGTGACGACAGAGGTAGCAATCAGCCCCAGCATTTT.

The V and J genes are TRBV7-8 and TRBJ1-5; D is perhaps TRBD1 (5 bases). CDR3 length: 13 amino acids. V lost 1 base, J lost 7 bases, and 8 bases lay in between. The germline V gene has CDR1 SGHVS and CDR2 FQNEAQ. Here the CDR3 DNA reads TGTGCCAGCAGCTTAGAGGGGTACCAGCCCCAGCATTTT. This codes for CASSLEGYQPQHF.

CDR3 in amino acids: CASRINSRISYEQYF. The CDR3, as DNA: TGTGCCAGCAGGATTAACAGTCGCATCTCCTACGAGCAGTACTTC. The V and J genes are TRBV28 and TRBJ2-7; no firm D call. CDR3 length: 15 residues. With 6 bases removed from V and 0 bases from J, the gap between germline ends came to 15 bases. The germline CDR1 and CDR2 sequences are MDHEN and SYDVKM. Based on the CDR3 plus reference TRBV28 and TRBJ2-7, the full variable domain is DVKVTQSSRYLVKRTGEKVFLECVQDMDHENMFWYRQDPGLGLRLIYFSYDVKMKEKGDIPEGYSVSREKKERFSLILESASTNQTSMYLCASRINSRISYEQYFGPGTRLTVT.

This clonotype was counted between two and nine times. This chain connects TRBV7-6 to TRBJ2-3; TRBD1 matches at 8 bases. CDR1 and CDR2 from the germline V gene are SGHVS and FNYEAQ. There are 14 residues in the CDR3. V lost 8 bases to trimming and J lost 9 bases; unmatched junction nucleotides: 13. Written as DNA, the CDR3 is TGTGCCAGCGGGCCGGGACAGGATCGAATCACGCAGTATTTT. It codes for CASGPGQDRITQYF.

This clonotype appeared many times. The V gene is TRBV29-1, the J gene TRBJ1-1; D gene unclear. The CDR3 totals 12 residues. Germline V gives CDR1 SQVTM, CDR2 ANQGSEA. Trimming left V 7 bases short and J 6 bases short, with 15 bases between. In nucleotides, the CDR3 is TGCAGCGCCGAGGGAGGGAGCGCTGAAGCTTTCTTT. Its translation is CSAEGGSAEAFF.

This clonotype was seen many times. The chain couples TRBV7-2 to TRBJ2-4; TRBD2 matches 7 bases. Germline V CDR1 and CDR2: SGHTA, FQGNSA. The junction had 3 bases not matched to a gene; V was cut back by 3 bases and J by 7 bases. The CDR3 contains 13 residues. The CDR3 is CASSLMRGNIQYF. The CDR3, as DNA: TGTGCCAGCAGCTTGATGCGGGGGAACATTCAGTACTTC.

This chain links TRBV27 with TRBJ2-7; D is unresolved. Germline V gene sequence: CDR1 MNHEY, CDR2 SMNVEV (reference sequence). The CDR3 sequence is 16 residues long. Trimming took 5 bases from V and 3 from J, leaving 20 bases between them. CDR3 sequence reads: CASSPGSFPVLYEQYF. The CDR3 nucleotides read TGTGCCAGCAGTCCCGGAAGTTTTCCCGTACTCTACGAGCAGTACTTC.

This clonotype showed up just a few times. This sequence joins TRBV3-1 and TRBJ2-3; 8 bases map to TRBD2. CDR1 LGHDT and CDR2 YNNKEL come from the germline V gene (reference sequence). V gave up 1 base and J gave up 1 base; unmatched junction bases: 7. The CDR3 consists of 17 residues. The CDR3 DNA reads as TGTGCCAGCAGCCAAGCGGGTAGCGGGGTTGGCACAGATACGCAGTATTTT. Residues: CASSQAGSGVGTDTQYF.